Shown below are 2 T cell receptor beta chains from a single sample sequenced in a study of T cell responses to AZD1222 COVID-19 vaccine. Produced via immunoSEQ multiplex PCR; TCRdb's table is partial and in-frame only. There are 85,000 to 90,000 clones in the sample; around nine tenths occur only once, and 5.2% lies in the top ten. This material consisted of peripheral blood, taken on day 0 of MenACWY control vaccination. The receptors stem from an adult in good health.

The rearrangement links TRBV3-1 (or the pseudogene TRBV3-2) to TRBJ1-6, with a tentative D call TRBD1 (5 bases). The germline V and J ends were trimmed by 3 bases and 9 bases, with 9 bases remaining between them. The length of the CDR3 is 13 residues. The germline gives CDR1 LGHDT, CDR2 YNNKEL (reference sequence). CDR3 in DNA: TGTGCCAGCAGCCATCAGGGTACTTCACCCCTCCACTTT. Translation gives CASSHQGTSPLHF.

The count of this clone is one. CDR3: CASSLFRRYGYTF. CDR3 DNA sequence: TGTGCCAGCAGCTTGTTCAGGAGGTATGGCTACACCTTC. This sequence joins TRBV5-6 and TRBJ1-2; D unclear. Germline V CDR1 and CDR2: SGHDT, YYEEEE. This CDR3 has 13 residues. Trimming removed 1 base from V and 5 bases from J, with 9 bases in between. Full variable domain (missing parts from reference TRBV5-6 and TRBJ1-2): DAGVTQSPTHLIKTRGQQVTLRCSPKSGHDTVSWYQQALGQGPQFIFQYYEEEERQRGNFPDRFSGHQFPNYSSELNVNALLLGDSALYLCASSLFRRYGYTFGSGTRLTVV.